These T cell receptor beta chains were read from a single sample in a study of T cell therapy after organ transplantation. Sequencing used immunoSEQ multiplex PCR; TCRdb keeps in-frame clones, though not all of them. This table holds 15,000 to 20,000 clones, about four fifths found once. The antigens for these receptors are not known. The source material was CD8+ T cells from blood, sampled after autologous CMV-specific T cell therapy. The receptors derive from a human patient who had received a solid organ transplant and had CMV disease. Some T cells may be graft donor cells. The CDR3 runs from the conserved cysteine through the conserved F or W. D genes are given only for firm matches. The size entry is marked missing in some rows and otherwise reads once, few, many or a size class.

V gene	D gene	J gene	clone size	CDR3 protein	CDR3 DNA
TRBV6-5	-	TRBJ2-2	few	CASRLNTGELFF	TGTGCCAGCAGATTGAACACCGGGGAGCTGTTTTTT
TRBV12-5	TRBD2	TRBJ2-5	-	CASGFKTPGTSGKGVLGETQYF	TGTGCTAGTGGTTTCAAAACCCCTGGGACTAGCGGGAAAGGAGTGTTAGGAGAGACCCAGTACTTC
TRBV15	-	TRBJ1-2	-	CATSRAPGRVSTF	TGTGCCACCAGCAGAGCCCCCGGCCGGGTCTCCACCTTC
TRBV27	TRBD1	TRBJ1-1	few	CASSPRQGQNTEAFF	TGTGCCAGCAGCCCAAGACAGGGTCAGAACACTGAAGCTTTCTTT
TRBV25-1	TRBD2	TRBJ2-1	-	CASSTSGRANEQFF	TGTGCCAGCTCAACTAGCGGGAGGGCCAATGAGCAGTTCTTC
TRBV9	-	TRBJ1-1	once	CASSAYMTNTEAFF	TGTGCCAGCAGCGCCTACATGACGAACACTGAAGCTTTCTTT
TRBV18	-	TRBJ2-1	-	CASSPPEVSSYNEQFF	TGTGCCAGCTCACCACCGGAAGTTAGCTCCTACAATGAGCAGTTCTTC
TRBV5-4	-	TRBJ1-1	-	CASSLTGLGTLNTEAFF	TGTGCCAGCAGCTTGACGGGTCTGGGAACTTTGAACACTGAAGCTTTCTTT
TRBV19	-	TRBJ1-4	-	CASTFLGQLNEKLFF	TGTGCCAGTACCTTTCTCGGGCAGCTTAATGAAAAACTGTTTTTT
TRBV29-1	TRBD1	TRBJ2-7	-	CSVATGLGYEQYF	TGCAGCGTTGCGACAGGGCTCGGCTACGAGCAGTACTTC
TRBV15	-	TRBJ1-5	-	CATSRDDSSNQPQHF	TGTGCCACCAGCAGAGACGACAGTAGCAATCAGCCCCAGCATTTT
TRBV30	TRBD1	TRBJ2-5	-	CAWSASKDRGQTQYF	TGTGCCTGGAGTGCCTCCAAGGACAGGGGACAGACCCAGTACTTC
TRBV5-1	-	TRBJ1-2	-	CASNYAGEDYGYTF	TGCGCCAGCAACTATGCAGGGGAGGACTATGGCTACACCTTC
TRBV7-9	-	TRBJ2-1	-	CASSLAGLGYNEQFF	TGTGCCAGCAGCTTAGCGGGACTGGGATACAATGAGCAGTTCTTC
TRBV19	-	TRBJ1-1	-	CASSMRGMNTEAFF	TGTGCCAGTAGTATGAGAGGGATGAACACTGAAGCTTTCTTT
TRBV6-5	-	TRBJ2-1	few	CASGEGLNSYNEQFF	TGTGCCAGCGGCGAGGGCCTTAATTCCTACAATGAGCAGTTCTTC
TRBV10-1	-	TRBJ2-1	-	CASSESGDSTYNEQFF	TGCGCCAGCAGTGAGTCGGGGGACTCTACCTACAATGAGCAGTTCTTC
TRBV7-4	-	TRBJ2-7	-	CASSLDPSDSHEQYF	TGTGCCAGCAGCTTAGACCCTAGCGACTCCCACGAGCAGTACTTC
TRBV6-4	TRBD2	TRBJ2-1	-	CASSDPAGTSGSDEQFF	TGTGCCAGCAGTGACCCCGCCGGGACTAGCGGGAGCGATGAGCAGTTCTTC
TRBV9	-	TRBJ2-1	-	CASSVTTSRYNEQFF	TGTGCCAGCAGCGTTACTACTAGCAGATACAATGAGCAGTTCTTC
TRBV6-5	-	TRBJ1-1	-	CASNPGGTEAFF	TGTGCCAGCAATCCGGGGGGGACTGAAGCTTTCTTT
TRBV5-1	TRBD1	TRBJ1-1	-	CASSLGGRNTEAFF	TGCGCCAGCAGCTTAGGGGGCAGGAACACTGAAGCTTTCTTT
TRBV19	TRBD1	TRBJ1-2	-	CASTPGQGPWYGYTF	TGTGCCAGTACCCCCGGACAGGGGCCTTGGTATGGCTACACCTTC
TRBV11-1	-	TRBJ1-1	-	CASSLPGYTEAFF	TGTGCCAGCAGCTTACCCGGATACACTGAAGCTTTCTTT
TRBV30	TRBD1	TRBJ2-2	-	CASGQDTGELFF	TGTGCCTCCGGACAGGACACCGGGGAGCTGTTTTTT
TRBV2	TRBD1	TRBJ1-1	-	CASSEGGTVMNTEAFF	TGTGCCAGCAGTGAAGGGGGGACAGTCATGAACACTGAAGCTTTCTTT
TRBV19	-	TRBJ1-1	medium-sized	CASSLFAGTGTEAFF	TGTGCCAGTAGTTTGTTCGCCGGGACCGGGACCGAAGCTTTCTTT
TRBV9	-	TRBJ2-1	-	CASSTRGEQFF	TGTGCCAGCAGCACCCGGGGTGAGCAGTTCTTC
TRBV19	-	TRBJ2-3	-	CASNDLRADTQYF	TGTGCCAGTAACGACCTGAGGGCAGATACGCAGTATTTT
TRBV6-5	TRBD2	TRBJ2-1	-	CASSPSGGARGEQFF	TGTGCCAGCAGCCCTAGCGGGGGGGCCAGAGGTGAGCAGTTCTTC
TRBV27	-	TRBJ1-5	-	CASSGGWNQPQHF	TGTGCCAGCAGCGGGGGGTGGAATCAGCCCCAGCATTTT
TRBV19	TRBD1	TRBJ1-5	-	CASSIGRQGRQPQHF	TGTGCCAGTAGTATAGGACGACAGGGCAGGCAGCCCCAGCATTTT
TRBV6-4	-	TRBJ2-6	-	CASSDGRSSGANVLTF	TGTGCCAGCAGTGACGGGAGGAGCTCTGGGGCCAACGTCCTGACTTTC
TRBV4-3	TRBD2	TRBJ2-3	few	CASSQAERGGRGTQYF	TGCGCCAGCAGCCAAGCGGAGCGGGGGGGCCGAGGAACGCAGTATTTT
TRBV29-1	-	TRBJ1-2	-	CSVEAFPQEDYGYTF	TGCAGCGTTGAAGCCTTTCCTCAGGAGGACTATGGCTACACCTTC
TRBV7-9	TRBD2	TRBJ2-1	-	CASSLARESWDNEQFF	TGTGCCAGCAGCTTAGCGCGGGAGAGCTGGGACAATGAGCAGTTCTTC
TRBV11-2	-	TRBJ2-5	-	CASSLGAGQETQYF	TGTGCCAGCAGCTTAGGGGCCGGGCAAGAGACCCAGTACTTC